This T cell receptor (beta chain) is from a study of identifying expanded T cells in peripheral blood (dated by TCRdb to about 2019). For the wider study: Separate aliquots of the same genomic DNA pool were sequenced to produce technical replicates, and four replicates were compared in pairs.

During the collection period, no infections or other immune events were recorded for the healthy donors. Healthy-donor blood repertoires served as a training cohort to calibrate time-dependent variance in a beta-binomial model of T-cell clone differential abundance. The training cohort comprised 10 healthy donors, 3 female and 7 male. The donors were between roughly 29 and 65 years old, with an average age of about 47 years. Obtained from a commercial supplier, whole blood was collected from each healthy donor at three time points set about 2 weeks apart. For immunosequencing, genomic DNA was extracted from whole blood that had not been sorted. Points on this clone: Its antigen remains undetermined. No per-base quality is available; no much larger clone lies one base away.

The germline V gene yields SGDLS for CDR1 and YYNGEE for CDR2. The CDR3 spans 10 residues, from the cysteine through the phenylalanine. Of all the DNA, just the CDR3 is kept, 30 bases in frame from base 1. The germline ends are 7 bases apart after V is trimmed by 5 bases and J by 8 bases. TCRbeta CDR3 regions were profiled with the immunoSEQ Assay using bias-controlled multiplex PCR amplification of genomic DNA. The source study handled its data this way. To quantify the absolute abundance of each unique TCRbeta CDR3 region, the sequences were collapsed and filtered. Two models were used to test differential abundance: a binomial model (Fisher-equivalent) and a beta-binomial model that adds time-dependent variance fitted from healthy donors. Any clone with fewer than 5 combined templates was excluded, and a clone was called differentially abundant if its Benjamini-Hochberg FDR was below 0.01. In the beta-binomial model, variance was expressed as a function of the total template count across the two samples, in the form v = (b*log(k)+a)^2. TCRdb provides this immuneACCESS table in a form limited to in-frame rearrangements. Some clones are lacking; in checked studies, under half of them reflect an unresolved V gene, and why the rest are absent is not known. V and J calls and clone size follow that table, whereas D and trimming were derived from the DNA. A total of under 70,000 clones appear in this sample, more than 75% of them only once. Around 4.7% of the sample rests with the top ten.

Overall results and qualifications from the work: For all healthy donors, the variance in clone template counts between approximately 2-week samples rose significantly as total template count increased. The authors expected that biological variance in healthy repertoires might rise further over much longer intervals, such as months to years. The beta-binomial model significantly reduced the number of clones called differentially abundant and the false-positive rate across all healthy-donor time intervals. Approximately 1.1 differentially abundant clones were flagged by the binomial model between technical replicates, whereas about 15 and 19 were flagged over around two weeks and four weeks, respectively.

The source material was blood. The rearranged chain carries TRBV9 and TRBJ1-2; matching of 5 bases hints at TRBD1 as the D gene. The sequence derives from a person aged 18 to 75 in good health. The CDR3 loop reads CASRGDGYTF. At the DNA level, the sequence is TGTGCCAGCAGAGGGGACGGCTACACCTTC.